This entry lists 29 T cell receptor beta chains sequenced from one sample in a study of T cells after yellow fever vaccination. TCRdb ran MiXCR on the 5' RACE reads and lists one entry per CDR3 protein. The top ten hold approximately 0.59% of the sample, which has around 140,000 distinct CDR3 sequences, 5% to 7.5% seen once. Sequences were derived from CD4+ T cells sorted from PBMCs, sampled 10 days after the yellow fever booster vaccination. The receptors stem from a man aged 25-45 years who received the YFV17D yellow fever vaccine.

This clonotype has a count of ten or more. The rearrangement uses TRBV5-1 and TRBJ2-3; 7 nucleotides match TRBD2. J was trimmed by 4 bases and V by 0 bases; bases with no gene match: 14. Looked up from germline, CDR1 is SGHRS and CDR2 is YFSETQ. CDR3 length: 18 amino acids. Written as DNA, the CDR3 is TGCGCCAGCAGCTTGGCCAGTACTGGCGGGAGAAGCGCAGATACGCAGTATTTT. The encoded protein is CASSLASTGGRSADTQYF. The variable domain in full, completed from reference TRBV5-1 and TRBJ2-3, reads KAGVTQTPRYLIKTRGQQVTLSCSPISGHRSVSWYQQTPGQGLQFLFEYFSETQRNKGNFPGRFSGRQFSNSRSEMNVSTLELGDSALYLCASSLASTGGRSADTQYFGPGTRLTVL.

Notes on this clonotype: Being one base from a much bigger clone, this may be a read error. The genes are TRBV3-1 and TRBJ2-7; the D gene is possibly TRBD2 (5 bases). CDR3 length equals 13 residues. Germline-derived CDR1 and CDR2 are LGHDT and YNNKEL (reference sequence). Deletions cut 5 bases from V and 5 bases from J, with 13 bases between. The CDR3 is CASSYRGSDEQYF. In nucleotides, the CDR3 is TGTGCCAGCAGCTATCGAGGGAGCGACGAGCAGTACTTC.

This clonotype has at least ten counts. This chain links TRBV4-2 with TRBJ2-1, with 13 bases that match TRBD2. Germline V gene sequence: CDR1 LGHNA, CDR2 YNFKEQ. This CDR3 region has 15 residues. J was trimmed by 5 bases and V by 4 bases; bases with no gene match: 2. For the CDR3, the DNA is TGTGCCAGCAGCCCGGGACTAGCGGGGAACAATGAGCAGTTCTTC. Protein sequence: CASSPGLAGNNEQFF.

This clonotype was seen ten or more times. The chain recombines TRBV12-3 or TRBV12-4 with TRBJ2-1; 9 nucleotides match TRBD1. V lost 6 bases, J lost 16 bases, and 4 bases stayed unmatched. The CDR3 is 10 amino acids. CDR3 region: CASRRDRDFF. In DNA, the CDR3 is TGTGCCAGCAGACGGGACAGGGACTTCTTC.

This clonotype was picked up many times. The chain recombines TRBV3-1 with TRBJ1-1, with D uncertain. The CDR3 consists of 12 residues. Germline V gene data show CDR1 as LGHDT and CDR2 as YNNKEL (reference sequence). Trimming removed 4 bases at V and 4 bases at J, with 7 bases between. The CDR3 sequence is CASSPPSTEAFF. CDR3 nucleotides: TGTGCCAGCAGCCCGCCTTCCACTGAAGCTTTCTTT.

This clonotype was recorded many times. The chain carries TRBV6-5 and TRBJ2-2, with 10 bases aligning to TRBD2. Germline CDR1 reads MNHEY; CDR2 reads SVGAGI. There are 19 residues in the CDR3. V gave up 1 base and J gave up 5 bases; unmatched junction bases: 13. The DNA of the CDR3 is TGTGCCAGCAGTTACTGGGCTCTTAGCGGGAGGACGGGGACCGGGGAGCTGTTTTTT. Amino acids: CASSYWALSGRTGTGELFF.

The chain carries TRBV7-2 and TRBJ2-7; D is perhaps TRBD2 (6 bases). The V end was cut by 2 bases, the J end by 3 bases, with 11 bases between. CDR1 and CDR2 from the germline V gene are SGHTA and FQGNSA. The CDR3 has 14 amino acids. The CDR3 region has the DNA TGTGCCAGCAGCTTATCGGAGGGGTTCTACGAGCAGTACTTC. This translates into CASSLSEGFYEQYF.

This clonotype was found many times. The chain employs TRBV6-5 and TRBJ2-5; tentative D call: TRBD2 (6 bases). From germline, CDR1 is MNHEY and CDR2 SVGAGI. The CDR3 runs to 17 residues. The ends were cut back, 5 bases at V and 1 base at J, with 20 bases in the middle. The CDR3 DNA is TGTGCCAGCAGTCGTACCCCGAGAGGCGGGACCCAAGAGACCCAGTACTTC. Residues: CASSRTPRGGTQETQYF.

This clonotype was recorded at least ten times. V usage is TRBV7-2 and J usage is TRBJ2-4; TRBD2 agrees at 9 bases. CDR1 and CDR2 (germline): SGHTA, FQGNSA. The CDR3 extends over 17 amino acids. With 4 bases clipped from V and 1 base from J, the junction kept 8 bases outside the gene matches. This chain's CDR3 is CASSWIAGGVAKNIQYF. In nucleotides, the CDR3 is TGTGCCAGCAGCTGGATCGCGGGAGGGGTGGCCAAAAACATTCAGTACTTC.

This clonotype was observed many times. The germline gene is not matched at one end of the junction; a read error may be the cause. V usage is TRBV24-1 and J usage is TRBJ2-2; 10 bases align to TRBD1. The germline gives CDR1 KGHDR, CDR2 SFDVKD. The CDR3 has 17 residues. CDR3 in DNA: TGTGCCACCAGTGACCCTAGGACAGGGGGGGACACCGGGGAGCTGCTTTTT. Translated: CATSDPRTGGDTGELLF.

This clonotype was recorded at least ten times. This chain's CDR3 is CASSRNTGDTQYF. The CDR3 DNA reads TGTGCCAGCAGCCGGAACACAGGAGATACGCAGTATTTT. The genes are TRBV4-2 and TRBJ2-3; tentatively, D is TRBD1 (5 bases). The CDR3 is 13 residues long. Germline V gene data show CDR1 as LGHNA and CDR2 as YNFKEQ. The V and J ends lost 4 bases and 5 bases respectively, with 10 bases between them.

This clonotype appeared many times. The chain is built from TRBV7-2 and TRBJ2-7, with D perhaps TRBD1 or TRBD2 (5 bases each). The CDR3 consists of 12 residues. V lost 2 bases and J lost 6, with 8 bases in between. In germline, CDR1 is SGHTA, CDR2 FQGNSA. The CDR3 DNA reads TGTGCCAGCAGCTTAAGAGGGGCCGAGCAGTACTTC. Its protein is CASSLRGAEQYF. Full variable domain (missing parts from reference TRBV7-2 and TRBJ2-7): GAGVSQSPSNKVTEKGKDVELRCDPISGHTALYWYRQSLGQGLEFLIYFQGNSAPDKSGLPSDRFSAERTGGSVSTLTIQRTQQEDSAVYLCASSLRGAEQYFGPGTRLTVT.

This clonotype came up many times. The genes are TRBV14 and TRBJ1-1; D is unclear. Germline CDR1 reads SGHDN; CDR2 reads FVKESK. CDR3 length equals 14 residues. V was pared by 0 bases and J by 7 bases, with 12 bases between. CDR3 DNA sequence: TGTGCCAGCAGCCAAGAATCCCGTCAGAGTGAAGCTTTCTTT. Its translation: CASSQESRQSEAFF.

In this sample, this clonotype turned up many times. The rearrangement uses TRBV7-8 and TRBJ2-1, with D unclear. Germline CDR1 is SGHVS and CDR2 is FQNEAQ. Trimming took off 2 bases at V and 5 bases at J, with 7 bases between the two ends. The CDR3 covers 13 residues. The CDR3 here is CASSLRPHNEQFF. CDR3 coding DNA: TGTGCCAGCAGCTTACGACCGCACAATGAGCAGTTCTTC.

This clonotype has ten or more counts. The chain combines TRBV21-1 with TRBJ2-7; the DNA was not compared with TRBD1, the D call given in the table. TRBV21-1 represents a pseudogene. The CDR3 contains 16 residues. CDR3 DNA sequence: TGTGCCAGCAGCAGCTGCGTCCAGGGGTACTCCTACGAGCAGTACTTC. Translation gives CASSSCVQGYSYEQYF.

Ten or more counts support this clonotype. This sequence joins TRBV11-2 and TRBJ2-1; maybe TRBD2 (5 bases). The CDR3 is 15 amino acids. V shed 2 bases and J shed 0 bases, with 8 bases lying between them. CDR1 is SGHAT and CDR2 is FQNNGV in the germline V gene. The CDR3 here is CASSLTGGSYNEQFF. DNA for the CDR3: TGTGCCAGCAGCTTAACCGGAGGCTCCTACAATGAGCAGTTCTTC.

This clonotype was counted many times. This rearrangement joins TRBV6-2 or TRBV6-3 to TRBJ2-1; TRBD2 agrees at 8 bases. Germline CDR1 and CDR2: MNHEY and SVGEGT. J gave up 12 bases and V 6 bases, and 4 bases lay outside the gene matches. The CDR3 is made up of 11 amino acids. The CDR3 DNA sequence: TGTGCCAGCAGCCTCAGCGGGAGGCAGTTCTTC. Translating it yields CASSLSGRQFF.

A word on this clonotype: This sequence may be a read error, since a much larger clone differs from it by one base. This rearrangement joins TRBV3-1 to TRBJ2-1; TRBD1 might be the D (5 bases). Trimming shortened V by 3 bases and J by 5 bases, and 8 bases separated the two germline ends. The CDR3 spans 13 residues. Germline CDR1 reads LGHDT; CDR2 reads YNNKEL (reference sequence). The CDR3: CASSHSRDNEQFF. As DNA, the CDR3 is TGTGCCAGCAGCCATAGCAGGGACAATGAGCAGTTCTTC.

This clonotype was seen ten or more times. The chain uses TRBV5-1 and TRBJ2-3; 7 bases line up with TRBD2. The CDR3 is 14 residues long. Germline V CDR1 and CDR2: SGHRS, YFSETQ. J lost 3 bases, V lost 3 bases, and 4 bases had no gene match. The CDR3 region has the DNA TGCGCCAGCAGCTCCGGGACTATAACAGATACGCAGTATTTT. It encodes CASSSGTITDTQYF.

This clonotype was recorded many times. The rearrangement uses TRBV2 and TRBJ2-5; D is ambiguous. The V gene lost 1 base and the J gene lost 6 bases, with 12 bases spanning the gap. The CDR3 extends over 14 amino acids. Germline V gives CDR1 SNHLY, CDR2 FYNNEI. CDR3 amino acids: CASSEGVRQKTQYF. The CDR3 coding sequence is TGTGCCAGCAGTGAAGGAGTTCGGCAGAAGACCCAGTACTTC.

This clonotype was found many times. V is TRBV29-1 and J is TRBJ2-5; D possibly corresponds to TRBD1 (6 bases). The germline gives CDR1 SQVTM, CDR2 ANQGSEA. This CDR3 comprises 12 residues. Deletions cut 7 bases from V and 5 bases from J, with 14 bases between. In nucleotides, the CDR3 is TGCAGCGGATACAGGGCTGGGGAGACCCAGTACTTC. This encodes CSGYRAGETQYF.

The chain carries TRBV4-3 and TRBJ2-3; D is unclear. Germline assignment: CDR1 LGHNA and CDR2 YSLEER. This CDR3 comprises 13 residues. V gave up 1 base and J gave up 2 bases, with 4 bases separating them. The CDR3 DNA reads as TGCGCCAGCAGCCAAGGGACCACAGATACGCAGTATTTT. Residues: CASSQGTTDTQYF.

In this sample, this clonotype turned up many times. This CDR3 is CASQRGGSTDTQYF. The CDR3 DNA sequence: TGTGCCAGCCAAAGGGGAGGGAGCACAGATACGCAGTATTTT. The chain is built from TRBV7-2 and TRBJ2-3; 7 bases agree with TRBD2. CDR1 and CDR2 from the germline V gene are SGHTA and FQGNSA. The CDR3 is 14 residues long. V was pared by 8 bases and J by 0 bases, with 5 bases of the junction left unmatched.

This clonotype was counted many times. V gene TRBV30 combines with J gene TRBJ2-3; 10 bases map to TRBD2. The CDR3 totals 14 residues. The germline CDR1 and CDR2 sequences are GTSNPN and SVGIG (reference sequence). Losses at the gene ends were 2 bases for V and 4 bases for J; bases not matched to a gene: 3. The CDR3 reads CAWSFTSGADTQYF. In nucleotides, the CDR3 is TGTGCCTGGAGTTTTACTAGCGGGGCAGATACGCAGTATTTT.

This clonotype has at least ten counts. The chain employs TRBV7-2 and TRBJ2-5, with no clear D. This CDR3 has 15 residues. Germline V gene data show CDR1 as SGHTA and CDR2 as FQGNSA. Trimming left V 0 bases short and J 2 bases short, with 10 bases between. CDR3 bases: TGTGCCAGCAGCTTAGCTAGGATCCGGCAAGAGACCCAGTACTTC. Translated: CASSLARIRQETQYF.

This clonotype has a count of ten or more. This rearrangement joins TRBV27 to TRBJ2-3, with D maybe TRBD2 (7 bases). The CDR3 runs to 15 residues. In germline, CDR1 is MNHEY, CDR2 SMNVEV (reference sequence). Trimming removed 6 bases at V and 5 bases at J, with 18 bases between. The CDR3 here is CASSPGGGWGDTQYF. The CDR3 nucleotides read TGTGCCAGCAGCCCCGGCGGGGGCTGGGGAGATACGCAGTATTTT.

This clonotype was observed many times. The CDR3 loop reads CASSSNREVETQYF. The CDR3 DNA follows: TGCGCCAGCAGCTCCAACAGGGAAGTAGAGACCCAGTACTTC. The V gene is TRBV5-1, the J gene TRBJ2-5, with a weak D call TRBD1 (6 bases). Germline assignment: CDR1 SGHRS and CDR2 YFSETQ. This CDR3 is built from 14 residues. Trimming removed 3 bases from V and 4 bases from J, with 13 bases in between.

The rearrangement joins TRBV20-1 to TRBJ1-2, with D hard to call. The CDR3 runs to 13 residues. V was shortened by 5 bases and J by 5 bases, with 15 bases between the two germline ends. Germline loops: CDR1 DFQATT, CDR2 SNEGSKA (reference sequence). DNA of the CDR3: TGCAGTGCTTCTCACCGGAGTGCGTATGGCTACACCTTC. Its translation: CSASHRSAYGYTF.

At least ten counts were recorded for this clonotype. This chain joins TRBV30 and TRBJ1-6; D call uncertain. In germline, CDR1 is GTSNPN, CDR2 SVGIG (reference sequence). Trimming stripped 6 bases from V and 10 bases from J, with 19 bases between. The CDR3 contains 14 residues. CDR3: CACTPGGIRSPLHF. The CDR3 DNA is TGTGCCTGTACACCAGGAGGAATCCGATCACCCCTCCACTTT.